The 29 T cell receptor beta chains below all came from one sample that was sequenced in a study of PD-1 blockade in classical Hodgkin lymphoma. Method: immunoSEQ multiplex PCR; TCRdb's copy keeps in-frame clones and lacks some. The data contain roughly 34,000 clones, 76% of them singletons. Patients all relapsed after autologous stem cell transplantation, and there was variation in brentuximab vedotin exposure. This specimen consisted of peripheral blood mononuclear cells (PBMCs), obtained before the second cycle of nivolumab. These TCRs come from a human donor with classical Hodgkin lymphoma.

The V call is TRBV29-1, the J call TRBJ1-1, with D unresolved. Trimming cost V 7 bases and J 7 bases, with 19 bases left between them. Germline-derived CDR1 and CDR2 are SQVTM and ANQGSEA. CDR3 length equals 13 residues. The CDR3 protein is CSALDGIQGEAFF. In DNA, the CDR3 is TGCAGCGCTCTGGACGGAATCCAAGGTGAAGCTTTCTTT.

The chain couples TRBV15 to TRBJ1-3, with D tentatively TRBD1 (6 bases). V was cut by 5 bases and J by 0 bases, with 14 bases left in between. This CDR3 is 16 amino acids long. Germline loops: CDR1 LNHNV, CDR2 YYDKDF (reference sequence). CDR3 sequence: CATSGGLPNSGNTIYF. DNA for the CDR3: TGTGCCACCAGCGGGGGCCTTCCCAACTCTGGAAACACCATATATTTT.

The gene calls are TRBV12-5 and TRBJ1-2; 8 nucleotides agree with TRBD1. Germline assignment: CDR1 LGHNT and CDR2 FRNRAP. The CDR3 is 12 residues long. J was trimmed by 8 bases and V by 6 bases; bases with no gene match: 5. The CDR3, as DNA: TGTGCTAGTGGAACTTCAGGGGGCGGCTACACCTTC. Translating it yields CASGTSGGGYTF.

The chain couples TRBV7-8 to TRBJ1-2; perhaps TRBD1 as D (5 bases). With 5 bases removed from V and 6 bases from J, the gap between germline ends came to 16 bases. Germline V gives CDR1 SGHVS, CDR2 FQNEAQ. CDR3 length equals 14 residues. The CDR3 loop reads CASSKASREDGYTF. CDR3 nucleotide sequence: TGTGCCAGCAGCAAAGCGAGCAGGGAGGATGGCTACACCTTC.

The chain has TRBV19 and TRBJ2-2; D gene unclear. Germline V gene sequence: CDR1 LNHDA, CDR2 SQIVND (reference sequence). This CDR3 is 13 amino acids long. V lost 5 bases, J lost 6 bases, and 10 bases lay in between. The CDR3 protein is CASSLYSPGELFF. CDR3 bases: TGTGCCAGTAGTCTTTATTCCCCCGGGGAGCTGTTTTTT.

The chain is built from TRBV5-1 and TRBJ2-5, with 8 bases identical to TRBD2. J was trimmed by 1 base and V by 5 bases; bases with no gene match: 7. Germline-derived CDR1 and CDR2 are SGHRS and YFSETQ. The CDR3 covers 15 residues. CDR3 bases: TGCGCCAGCAGTAGCGGGACTTCCACCCAAGAGACCCAGTACTTC. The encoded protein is CASSSGTSTQETQYF.

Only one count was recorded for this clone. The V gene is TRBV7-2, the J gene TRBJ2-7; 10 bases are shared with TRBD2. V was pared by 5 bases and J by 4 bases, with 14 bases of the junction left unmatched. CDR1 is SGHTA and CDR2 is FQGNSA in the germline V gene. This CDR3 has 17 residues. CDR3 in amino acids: CASSAQPPLAGDYEQYF. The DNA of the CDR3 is TGTGCCAGCAGCGCCCAGCCCCCTCTAGCGGGGGATTACGAGCAGTACTTC.

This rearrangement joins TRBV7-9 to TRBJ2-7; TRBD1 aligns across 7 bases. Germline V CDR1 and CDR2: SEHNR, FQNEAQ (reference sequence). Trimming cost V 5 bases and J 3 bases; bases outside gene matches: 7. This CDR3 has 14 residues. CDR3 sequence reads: CASSQEPGGYEQYF. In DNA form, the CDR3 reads TGTGCCAGCAGCCAAGAACCAGGGGGCTACGAGCAGTACTTC.

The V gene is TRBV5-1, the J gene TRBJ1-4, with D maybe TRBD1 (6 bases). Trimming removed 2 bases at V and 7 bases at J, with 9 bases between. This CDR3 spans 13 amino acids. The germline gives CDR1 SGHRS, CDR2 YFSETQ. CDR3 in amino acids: CASSLQGPEKLFF. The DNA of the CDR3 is TGCGCCAGCAGCTTACAGGGACCTGAAAAACTGTTTTTT. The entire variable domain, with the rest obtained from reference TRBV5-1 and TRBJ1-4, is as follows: KAGVTQTPRYLIKTRGQQVTLSCSPISGHRSVSWYQQTPGQGLQFLFEYFSETQRNKGNFPGRFSGRQFSNSRSEMNVSTLELGDSALYLCASSLQGPEKLFFGSGTQLSVL.

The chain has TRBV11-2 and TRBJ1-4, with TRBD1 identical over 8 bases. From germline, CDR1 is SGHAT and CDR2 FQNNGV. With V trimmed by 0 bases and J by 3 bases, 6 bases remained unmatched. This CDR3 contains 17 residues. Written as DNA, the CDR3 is TGTGCCAGCAGCTTAGATTTCGAGACAGGGGCTAATGAAAAACTGTTTTTT. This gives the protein CASSLDFETGANEKLFF. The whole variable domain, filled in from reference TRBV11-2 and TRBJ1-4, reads EAGVAQSPRYKIIEKRQSVAFWCNPISGHATLYWYQQILGQGPKLLIQFQNNGVVDDSQLPKDRFSAERLKGVDSTLKIQPAKLEDSAVYLCASSLDFETGANEKLFFGSGTQLSVL.

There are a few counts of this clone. This CDR3 reads CASSYSTGEGTEAFF. The CDR3 DNA sequence: TGTGCCAGCAGTTACTCGACAGGGGAGGGCACTGAAGCTTTCTTT. This chain joins TRBV6-6 and TRBJ1-1; TRBD1 aligns across 8 bases. CDR3 length: 15 residues. V dropped 0 bases and J dropped 4; count of bases not matched to a gene: 4. Germline CDR1 reads MNHNY; CDR2 reads SVGAGI (reference sequence).

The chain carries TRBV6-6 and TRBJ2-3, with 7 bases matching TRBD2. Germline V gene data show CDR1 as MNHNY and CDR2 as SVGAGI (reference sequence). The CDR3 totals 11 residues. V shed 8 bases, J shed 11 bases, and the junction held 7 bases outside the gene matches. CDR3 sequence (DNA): TGTGCCAGCGGGGACGGGAGGATGCAGTATTTT. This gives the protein CASGDGRMQYF.

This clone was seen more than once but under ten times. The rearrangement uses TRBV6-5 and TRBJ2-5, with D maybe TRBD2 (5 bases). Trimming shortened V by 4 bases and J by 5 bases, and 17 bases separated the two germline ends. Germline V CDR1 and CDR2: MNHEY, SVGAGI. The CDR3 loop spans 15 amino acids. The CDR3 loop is CASSSLLGSGETQYF. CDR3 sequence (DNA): TGTGCCAGCAGTTCCTTACTAGGTTCCGGGGAGACCCAGTACTTC.

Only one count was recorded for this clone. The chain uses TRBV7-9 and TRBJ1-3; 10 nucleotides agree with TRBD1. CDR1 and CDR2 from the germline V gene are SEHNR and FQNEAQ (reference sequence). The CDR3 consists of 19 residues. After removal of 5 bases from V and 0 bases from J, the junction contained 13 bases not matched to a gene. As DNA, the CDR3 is TGTGCCAGCAGCCGGCGGATCCGGGACAGGGGTCACTCTGGAAACACCATATATTTT. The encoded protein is CASSRRIRDRGHSGNTIYF.

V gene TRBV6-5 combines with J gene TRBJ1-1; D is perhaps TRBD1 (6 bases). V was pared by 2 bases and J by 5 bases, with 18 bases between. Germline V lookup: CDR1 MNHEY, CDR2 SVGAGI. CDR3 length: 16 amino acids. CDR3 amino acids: CASSYVSGDIGTEAFF. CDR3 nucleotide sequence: TGTGCCAGCAGTTACGTTTCCGGGGACATCGGAACTGAAGCTTTCTTT.

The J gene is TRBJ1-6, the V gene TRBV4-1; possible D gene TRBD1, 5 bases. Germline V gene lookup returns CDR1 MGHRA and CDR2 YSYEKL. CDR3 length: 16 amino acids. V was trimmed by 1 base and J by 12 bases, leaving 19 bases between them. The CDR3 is CASSQVSGTAARPLHF. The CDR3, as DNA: TGCGCCAGCAGCCAAGTCAGTGGGACCGCCGCTAGACCCCTCCACTTT.

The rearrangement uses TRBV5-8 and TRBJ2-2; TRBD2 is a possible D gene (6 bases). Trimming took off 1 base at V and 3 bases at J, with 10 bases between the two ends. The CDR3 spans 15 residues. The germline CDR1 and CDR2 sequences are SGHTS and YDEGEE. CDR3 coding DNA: TGTGCCAGCAGCTTGAGCCGGGGGTACACCGGGGAGCTGTTTTTT. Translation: CASSLSRGYTGELFF. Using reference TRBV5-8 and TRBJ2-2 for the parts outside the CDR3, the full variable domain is EAGVTQSPTHLIKTRGQQATLRCSPISGHTSVYWYQQALGLGLQFLLWYDEGEERNRGNFPPRFSGRQFPNYSSELNVNALELEDSALYLCASSLSRGYTGELFFGEGSRLTVL.

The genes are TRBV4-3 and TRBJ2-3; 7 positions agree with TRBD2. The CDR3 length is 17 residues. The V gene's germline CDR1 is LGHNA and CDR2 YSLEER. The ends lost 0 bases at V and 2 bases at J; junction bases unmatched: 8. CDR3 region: CASSQEYSGAYTDTQYF. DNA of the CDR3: TGCGCCAGCAGCCAAGAATACAGCGGGGCTTACACAGATACGCAGTATTTT.

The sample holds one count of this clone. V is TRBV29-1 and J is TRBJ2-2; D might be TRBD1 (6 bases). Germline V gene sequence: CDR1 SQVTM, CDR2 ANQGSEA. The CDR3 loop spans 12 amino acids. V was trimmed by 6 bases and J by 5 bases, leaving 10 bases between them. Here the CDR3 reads CSVDRGTGELFF. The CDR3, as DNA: TGCAGCGTGGACAGAGGGACCGGGGAGCTGTTTTTT.

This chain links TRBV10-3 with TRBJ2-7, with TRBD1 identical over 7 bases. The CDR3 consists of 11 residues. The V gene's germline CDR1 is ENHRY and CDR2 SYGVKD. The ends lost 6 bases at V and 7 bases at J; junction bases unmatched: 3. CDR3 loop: CAISDREEQYF. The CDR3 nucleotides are TGTGCCATCAGCGACAGGGAAGAGCAGTACTTC.

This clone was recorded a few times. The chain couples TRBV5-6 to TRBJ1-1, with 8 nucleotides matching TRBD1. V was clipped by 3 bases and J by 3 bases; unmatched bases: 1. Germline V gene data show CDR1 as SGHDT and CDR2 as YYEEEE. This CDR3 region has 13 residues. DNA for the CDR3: TGTGCCAGCAGCTGGGGACAGGACACTGAAGCTTTCTTT. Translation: CASSWGQDTEAFF.

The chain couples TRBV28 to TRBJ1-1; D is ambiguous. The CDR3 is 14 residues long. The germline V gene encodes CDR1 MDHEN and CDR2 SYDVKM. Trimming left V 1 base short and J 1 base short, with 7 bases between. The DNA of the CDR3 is TGTGCCAGCAGTTTATCTTTTTGGAACACTGAAGCTTTCTTT. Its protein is CASSLSFWNTEAFF.

The CDR3 loop reads CASIGTGALTEAFF. The CDR3 nucleotides read TGTGCCAGCATCGGGACAGGGGCCCTCACTGAAGCTTTCTTT. The chain has TRBV7-9 and TRBJ1-1; 10 bases are shared with TRBD1. Germline assignment: CDR1 SEHNR and CDR2 FQNEAQ (reference sequence). CDR3 length: 14 amino acids. Trimming took 7 bases from V and 4 from J; bases not matched to a gene: 6.

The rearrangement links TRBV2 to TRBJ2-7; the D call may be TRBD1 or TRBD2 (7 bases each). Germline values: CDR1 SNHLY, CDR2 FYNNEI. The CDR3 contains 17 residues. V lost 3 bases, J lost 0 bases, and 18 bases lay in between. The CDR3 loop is CASSDRGPGGPSYEQYF. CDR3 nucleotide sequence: TGTGCCAGCAGTGATAGGGGGCCGGGGGGCCCCTCCTACGAGCAGTACTTC. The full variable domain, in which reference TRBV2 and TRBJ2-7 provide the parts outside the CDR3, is EPEVTQTPSHQVTQMGQEVILRCVPISNHLYFYWYRQILGQKVEFLVSFYNNEISEKSEIFDDQFSVERPDGSNFTLKIRSTKLEDSAMYFCASSDRGPGGPSYEQYFGPGTRLTVT.

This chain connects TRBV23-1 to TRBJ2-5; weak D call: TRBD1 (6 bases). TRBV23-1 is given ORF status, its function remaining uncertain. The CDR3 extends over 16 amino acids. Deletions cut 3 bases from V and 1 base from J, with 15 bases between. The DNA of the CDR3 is TGCGCCAGCAGTCACCACCCCTTGACAGGCCAAGAGACCCAGTACTTC. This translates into CASSHHPLTGQETQYF.

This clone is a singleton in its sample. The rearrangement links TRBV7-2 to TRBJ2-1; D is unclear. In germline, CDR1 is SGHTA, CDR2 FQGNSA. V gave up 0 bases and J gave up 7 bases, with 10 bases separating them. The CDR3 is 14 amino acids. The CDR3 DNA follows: TGTGCCAGCAGCTTAGCGCCGAGGTTAAATGAGCAGTTCTTC. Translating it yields CASSLAPRLNEQFF.

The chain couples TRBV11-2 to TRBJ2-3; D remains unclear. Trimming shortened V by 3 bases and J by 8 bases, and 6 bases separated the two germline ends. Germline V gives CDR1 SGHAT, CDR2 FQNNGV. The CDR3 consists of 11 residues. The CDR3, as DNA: TGTGCCAGCAGCTTGGAAATTACGCAGTATTTT. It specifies CASSLEITQYF.

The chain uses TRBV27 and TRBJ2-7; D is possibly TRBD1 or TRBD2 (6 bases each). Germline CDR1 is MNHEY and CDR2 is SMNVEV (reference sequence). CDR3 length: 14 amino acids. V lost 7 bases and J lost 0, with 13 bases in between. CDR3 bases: TGTGCCAGCAAGCAGCCGGGGGCCTCCTACGAGCAGTACTTC. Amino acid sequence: CASKQPGASYEQYF.

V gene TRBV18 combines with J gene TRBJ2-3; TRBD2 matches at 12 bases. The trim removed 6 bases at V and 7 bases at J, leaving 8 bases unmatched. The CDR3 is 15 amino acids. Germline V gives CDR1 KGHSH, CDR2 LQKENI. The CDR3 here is CASSTGTSGSNTQYF. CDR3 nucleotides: TGTGCCAGCTCCACGGGGACTAGCGGGTCAAATACGCAGTATTTT.